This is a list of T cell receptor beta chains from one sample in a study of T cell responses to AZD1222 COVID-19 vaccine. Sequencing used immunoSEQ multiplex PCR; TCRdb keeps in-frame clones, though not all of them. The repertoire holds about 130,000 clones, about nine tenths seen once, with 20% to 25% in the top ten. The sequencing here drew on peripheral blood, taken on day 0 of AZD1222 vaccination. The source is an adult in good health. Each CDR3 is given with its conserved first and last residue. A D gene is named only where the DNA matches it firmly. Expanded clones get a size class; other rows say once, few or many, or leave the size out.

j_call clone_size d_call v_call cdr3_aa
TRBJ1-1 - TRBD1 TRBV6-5 CATIPGGWGTEAFF
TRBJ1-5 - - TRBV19 CASTRQGLIFGNQPQHF
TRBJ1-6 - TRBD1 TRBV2 CASSEDRVYSPLHF
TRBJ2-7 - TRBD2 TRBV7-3 CASSLTIGGKSVGCYEQYF
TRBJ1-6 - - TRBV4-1 CASSPIFVGTNSPLHF
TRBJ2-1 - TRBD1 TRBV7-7 CASSFGAGGMDEQFF
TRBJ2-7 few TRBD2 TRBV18 CASSPSASGGAGEQYF
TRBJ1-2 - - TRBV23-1 CASSQSRETHNYGYTF
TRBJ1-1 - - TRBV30 CAWSVREGTEAFF
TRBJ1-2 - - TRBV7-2 CASTARGWNGYTF
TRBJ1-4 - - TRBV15 CATSSDTGYEKLFF
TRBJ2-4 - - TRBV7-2 CASSQGQLAKNIQYF
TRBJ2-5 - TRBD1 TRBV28 CATSPGDSQETQYF
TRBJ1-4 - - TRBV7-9 CASSSHRVEKLFF
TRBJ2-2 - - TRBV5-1 CASSWDFTGELFF
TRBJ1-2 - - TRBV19 CASSSGGHVSGYTF
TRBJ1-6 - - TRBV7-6 CASSLGGLGGDSPLHF
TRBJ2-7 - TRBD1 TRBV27 CASSPPGTGRYEQYF
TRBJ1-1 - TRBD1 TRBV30 CAWSRDSFTTNTEAFF
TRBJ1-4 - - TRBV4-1 CASSQEGWLSVKLFF
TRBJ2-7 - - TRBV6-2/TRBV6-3 CASSRDYEQYF
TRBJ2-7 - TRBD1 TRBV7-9 CASSHPGQGAYEQYF
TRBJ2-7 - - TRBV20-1 CSASPAGLNYEQYF
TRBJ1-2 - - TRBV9 CASSDRYYGYTF
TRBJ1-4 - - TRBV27 CASSSRPGGGEKLFF
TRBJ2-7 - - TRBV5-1 CASSLSGSPSGEQYF
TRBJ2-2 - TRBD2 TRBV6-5 CASKGAGGSTGELFF
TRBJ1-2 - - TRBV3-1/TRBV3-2 CASSQGDGTNYGYTF
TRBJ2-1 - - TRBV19 CASSMFDTYNEQFF
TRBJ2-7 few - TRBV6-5 CASSPRRYSYEQYF
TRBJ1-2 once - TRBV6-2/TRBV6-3 CASSATFRNGYTF
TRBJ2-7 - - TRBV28 CASSSRTEGYEQYF
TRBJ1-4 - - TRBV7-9 CASSLVGRADEKLFF